The 6 T cell receptor beta chains reported below all come from one sample, sequenced in a study of CD8 T cells in Susac syndrome. Reverse transcription of 0.5 to 1 ug RNA was performed with random hexamers. A single record per CDR3 protein comes from TCRdb applying MiXCR to the immunoSEQ multiplex PCR reads. The sample holds almost 450,000 distinct CDR3 sequences, 85% to 90% seen once. Source material: CD8+ T cells from PBMCs. These TCRs come from a human donor with multiple sclerosis.

In its sample, this clonotype was seen once. This chain uses TRBV5-1 with TRBJ2-4, with 9 bases aligning to TRBD1. Per germline, CDR1 SGHRS and CDR2 YFSETQ. Trimming cost V 3 bases and J 8 bases; bases outside gene matches: 6. This CDR3 is built from 14 residues. The CDR3 reads CASSSGQGRDIQYF. In DNA, the CDR3 is TGCGCCAGCAGCTCAGGACAGGGGAGGGACATTCAGTACTTC.

This chain uses TRBV20-1 with TRBJ2-7; 9 nucleotides agree with TRBD2. The V gene's germline CDR1 is DFQATT and CDR2 SNEGSKA (reference sequence). The CDR3 is 16 residues long. The trim removed 0 bases at V and 0 bases at J, leaving 6 bases unmatched. This chain's CDR3 is CSAREVAGVFSYEQYF. DNA of the CDR3: TGCAGTGCTAGAGAGGTAGCGGGAGTGTTCTCCTACGAGCAGTACTTC.

The chain combines TRBV20-1 with TRBJ2-1, with D maybe TRBD2 (5 bases). V was shortened by 4 bases and J by 3 bases, with 13 bases between the two germline ends. This CDR3 spans 14 amino acids. Looked up from germline, CDR1 is DFQATT and CDR2 is SNEGSKA (reference sequence). CDR3 coding DNA: TGCAGTGCTAAGGGAGTCCAAAGCTACAATGAGCAGTTCTTC. It translates to CSAKGVQSYNEQFF.

The V call is TRBV4-1, the J call TRBJ2-3; 11 bases fit TRBD1. This CDR3 is 17 amino acids long. With 5 bases clipped from V and 4 bases from J, the junction kept 11 bases outside the gene matches. Germline values: CDR1 MGHRA, CDR2 YSYEKL. CDR3 bases: TGCGCCAGCAGCTCCCGATCCGGGACAGGGGGATCAGATACGCAGTATTTT. It encodes CASSSRSGTGGSDTQYF.

V is TRBV15 and J is TRBJ2-7, with 10 bases aligning to TRBD1. Trimming took 1 base from V and 2 from J; bases not matched to a gene: 11. CDR1 LNHNV and CDR2 YYDKDF come from the germline V gene (reference sequence). The CDR3 extends over 18 amino acids. The CDR3 is CATSRATGGSKWAYEQYF. CDR3 DNA sequence: TGTGCCACCAGCAGAGCGACAGGGGGCTCCAAGTGGGCCTACGAGCAGTACTTC.

Comments on this clonotype: One end of the junction varies from germline; a read error may be responsible. This chain connects TRBV30 to TRBJ1-1; no firm D call. Germline V gene lookup returns CDR1 GTSNPN and CDR2 SVGIG (reference sequence). This CDR3 region has 13 residues. The CDR3 loop reads CAWSLGMNTEAFF. In nucleotides, the CDR3 is TGTGCCTGGTCCTTGGGGATGAACACTGAAGCTTTTTTT.